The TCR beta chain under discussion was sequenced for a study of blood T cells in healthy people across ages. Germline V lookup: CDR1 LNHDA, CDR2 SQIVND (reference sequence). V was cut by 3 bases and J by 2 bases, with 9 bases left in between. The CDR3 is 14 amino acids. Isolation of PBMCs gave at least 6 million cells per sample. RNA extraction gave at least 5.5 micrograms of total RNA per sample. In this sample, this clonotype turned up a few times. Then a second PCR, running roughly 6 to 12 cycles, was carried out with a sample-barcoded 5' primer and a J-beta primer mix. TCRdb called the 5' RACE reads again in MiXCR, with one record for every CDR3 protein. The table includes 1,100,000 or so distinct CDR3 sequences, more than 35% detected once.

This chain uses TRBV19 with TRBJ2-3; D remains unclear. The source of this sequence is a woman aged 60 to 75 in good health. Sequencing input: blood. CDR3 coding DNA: TGTGCCAGTAGTATCGGGCTCTTCACAGATACGCAGTATTTT. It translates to CASSIGLFTDTQYF.